This T cell receptor (beta chain) was captured in a study of Graves' ophthalmopathy and Graves' hyperthyroidism listed by TCRdb under 2018. About the investigation overall: Peripheral blood was collected at initial diagnosis, before any treatment. TCR beta repertoire signatures were used to distinguish Graves' ophthalmopathy from Graves' hyperthyroidism and to predict progression to ophthalmopathy. In total, 135 blood samples were TCR-sequenced: 43 ophthalmopathy, about 75 hyperthyroidism and some 17 hyperthyroidism-to-ophthalmopathy patients. A discovery set of 100 patients (43 ophthalmopathy, about 59 stable hyperthyroidism) was enrolled to explore V-J signatures distinguishing ophthalmopathy from hyperthyroidism. An independent validation cohort comprised around 19 hyperthyroidism patients and 15 to 17 patients who later progressed from hyperthyroidism to ophthalmopathy. In about 6 hyperthyroidism patients, the T-cell repertoire of thyroid tissue was compared with the T-cell repertoire of blood. After sampling, hyperthyroidism patients received methimazole starting at 30 mg daily, and ophthalmopathy patients received high-dose intravenous methylprednisolone. The roughly 94 discovery patients were randomly divided into training and test sets at a 7:3 ratio. Points the paper makes about the study in general: In validation, the model predicted ophthalmopathy progression with 55% to 71% sensitivity and approximately 78% specificity; eleven to twelve predicted patients were CT-confirmed with GO in a median of 6.5 months. Most expanded thyroid clonotypes with a frequency above 0.001 also appeared in blood, which suggests that blood repertoires may reflect the immune response in the thyroid. In cross-validation, the 13-signature model distinguished ophthalmopathy from stable hyperthyroidism with nearly 90% sensitivity and 81.08% specificity, while in the test set the corresponding values were roughly 80% and 75%. Sample size was not statistically predetermined, and group allocation was not concealed from the investigators.

TCR beta CDR3 regions were amplified from RNA transcripts for repertoire sequencing. HTBI primers and the Qiagen OneStep RT-PCR kit were used in a first-round RT-PCR, which was followed by a second-round multiplex PCR, size selection and purification. The libraries underwent paired-end sequencing with 100 bp reads on an Illumina HiSeq2000. On the study's bioinformatics: SOAPnuke was used for read processing, and reads with adapters, uncalled bases, a mean Phred below 15, or no exact constant-primer or identifier match were discarded. High-quality paired reads were merged with COPE v1.2.5. Clonotypes were defined as unique nucleotide sequences and were aligned to IMGT TRB V, D and J references using MiTCR v1.1. The analysis was limited to V-J combinations with a frequency above 0.0001, which together covered more than 98% of repertoires. A TCR clonal expansion and chaos score per V-J combination was defined as the ratio of F50 clonal expansion to chaos observed in the TCRdist matrix. Features were reduced by Welch's t-statistics and random forest to over 10 V-J combinations, which fed a naive Bayes classifier. Thyroid-blood repertoire similarity was quantified with the Morisita-Horn index. The raw public reads went through TCRdb reprocessing: fastp at Q25, MiXCR clone calling, in-frame beta chains kept. Rows matching on CDR3 protein sequence are summarized as one entry with the most common DNA and genes. The V and J calls follow TCRdb's processing rather than the paper's. In all, the sample holds hundreds of thousands of distinct CDR3 sequences, and roughly a fifth of those were seen once. The ten largest make up approximately 40% of the sample.

As concerns this clonotype: Its antigen remains unidentified. No much larger clonotype is one base removed from it; base qualities were not supplied.

Ophthalmopathy patients had moderately to severely active disease, Clinical Activity Score of at least 3, NOSPECS grade of at least 4, and disease duration under 3 months. Patients with other autoimmune diseases, uncontrolled infections, pregnancy or lactation were excluded. Clinical symptoms, serum thyroxine, TRAb, thyroid ultrasound and orbital computed tomography formed the basis of the diagnosis. PBMCs were isolated from 10 ml of fresh peripheral blood by Ficoll-Paque density gradient centrifugation. Total RNA was extracted using Trizol reagent, and RNA quality was checked on an Agilent 2100 Bioanalyzer. The CDR3 goes from the cysteine to the phenylalanine over 16 residues. Only the CDR3 DNA stays, 48 bases, in frame from base 1. The V end gives up 3 bases and the J end 5 bases, leaving 11 bases in the junction not matched to a gene. Reading the germline V gene gives CDR1 MDHEN and CDR2 SYDVKM.

The material sequenced was peripheral blood. The TCR originated in a woman aged 45-60 years with Graves' ophthalmopathy. Donor details come from another sample of the same person, matched by shared clones. This chain is built from TRBV28 and TRBJ2-7, with 9 bases matching TRBD2. DNA sequence: TGTGCCAGCAGTTTCGGGCTAGCGGGATTAAAGAACGAGCAGTACTTC. This codes for CASSFGLAGLKNEQYF.